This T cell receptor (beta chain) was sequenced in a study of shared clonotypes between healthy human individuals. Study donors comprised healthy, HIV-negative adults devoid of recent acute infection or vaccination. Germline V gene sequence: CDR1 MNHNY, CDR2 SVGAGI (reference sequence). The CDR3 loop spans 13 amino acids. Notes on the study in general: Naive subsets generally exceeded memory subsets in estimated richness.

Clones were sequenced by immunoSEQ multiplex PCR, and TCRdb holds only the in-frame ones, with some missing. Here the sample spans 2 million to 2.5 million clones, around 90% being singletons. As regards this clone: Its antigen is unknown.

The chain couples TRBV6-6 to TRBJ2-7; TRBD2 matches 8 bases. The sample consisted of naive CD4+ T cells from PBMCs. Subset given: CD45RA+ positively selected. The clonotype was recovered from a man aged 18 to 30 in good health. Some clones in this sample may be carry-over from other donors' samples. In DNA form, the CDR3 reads TGTGCTAGTGAGGCTAGCGGGTTGTATGAGCAGTACTTC. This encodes CASEASGLYEQYF.